These 12 T cell receptor beta chains came from one sample sequenced in a study of blood T cell repertoires in COVID-19. TCRdb's table, derived via immunoSEQ multiplex PCR, lists solely in-frame clones and lacks some. The sample has about 52,000 clones, about 81% seen once. The specimen was peripheral blood. These receptors all come from an elderly woman with COVID-19, enrolled during active disease.

This chain links TRBV7-3 with TRBJ1-2; possibly TRBD1 for D (6 bases). This CDR3 is built from 15 residues. V shed 0 bases and J shed 7 bases, with 15 bases lying between them. Germline V gene sequence: CDR1 SGHTA, CDR2 FQGTGA. For the CDR3, the DNA is TGTGCCAGCAGCTTAACCCAGGGGAGTTTATCTGGCTACACCTTC. Translated: CASSLTQGSLSGYTF.

The genes are TRBV18 and TRBJ1-6; TRBD1 is a possible D gene (6 bases). Trimming pared 5 bases from V and 0 bases from J, leaving 20 bases between. The germline CDR1 and CDR2 sequences are KGHSH and LQKENI. The CDR3 covers 19 residues. The DNA for the CDR3 is TGTGCCAGCTCATTAAATCCGGGACACTGGAGCTCCTATAATTCACCCCTCCACTTT. Its protein product is CASSLNPGHWSSYNSPLHF.

This chain connects TRBV24-1 to TRBJ1-2; 8 bases fit TRBD1. The CDR3 loop spans 16 amino acids. Germline-derived CDR1 and CDR2 are KGHDR and SFDVKD. Trimming at V came to 2 bases and at J to 0 bases, leaving 4 bases not matched to a gene. CDR3 sequence reads: CATSDSGQGANYGYTF. The CDR3 DNA follows: TGTGCCACCAGTGATTCCGGACAGGGAGCTAACTATGGCTACACCTTC.

This rearrangement joins TRBV4-1 to TRBJ2-1; tentative D call: TRBD2 (6 bases). Germline V gene lookup returns CDR1 MGHRA and CDR2 YSYEKL. Trimming shortened V by 4 bases and J by 10 bases, and 14 bases separated the two germline ends. The CDR3 covers 13 residues. The CDR3 reads CASSLRGGVEQFF. CDR3 DNA sequence: TGCGCCAGCAGCCTAAGAGGCGGGGTAGAGCAGTTCTTC.

This clone was seen a single time. The chain employs TRBV5-1 and TRBJ2-3; 11 bases align to TRBD2. The CDR3 totals 16 residues. Germline assignment: CDR1 SGHRS and CDR2 YFSETQ. Unmatched junction bases numbered 4, after V lost 1 base and J lost 3 bases. The CDR3 spells CASSLPGTSGTDTQYF. CDR3 DNA sequence: TGCGCCAGCAGCTTGCCCGGGACTAGCGGAACAGATACGCAGTATTTT. The full variable domain, completed using reference TRBV5-1 and TRBJ2-3, is KAGVTQTPRYLIKTRGQQVTLSCSPISGHRSVSWYQQTPGQGLQFLFEYFSETQRNKGNFPGRFSGRQFSNSRSEMNVSTLELGDSALYLCASSLPGTSGTDTQYFGPGTRLTVL.

The CDR3 nucleotides read TGCGCCAGCAGCTTATGGGACAGGGCCACTGAAGCTTTCTTT. Translation gives CASSLWDRATEAFF. The chain links TRBV5-1 to TRBJ1-1, with TRBD1 identical over 9 bases. V was pared by 2 bases and J by 4 bases, with 3 bases of the junction left unmatched. Germline CDR1 reads SGHRS; CDR2 reads YFSETQ. The CDR3 is 14 amino acids.

The chain couples TRBV13 to TRBJ1-4; TRBD1 matches 7 bases. Trimming took 5 bases from V and 3 from J; bases not matched to a gene: 6. CDR1 and CDR2 (germline): PRHDT, FYEKMQ (reference sequence). CDR3 length: 15 amino acids. The CDR3 protein is CASSLTGLANEKLFF. CDR3 in DNA: TGTGCCAGCAGCCTGACAGGGTTGGCTAATGAAAAACTGTTTTTT.

The chain joins TRBV3-1 (or the pseudogene TRBV3-2) to TRBJ2-7; a weak D match, TRBD2 (6 bases). V was trimmed by 4 bases and J by 3 bases, leaving 10 bases between them. The CDR3 has 13 residues. Germline V CDR1 and CDR2: LGHDT, YNNKEL (reference sequence). CDR3 region: CASSRLGNYEQYF. Here the CDR3 DNA reads TGTGCCAGCAGCCGACTAGGAAACTACGAGCAGTACTTC.

The V call is TRBV4-2, the J call TRBJ1-4; D remains unclear. V was shortened by 1 base and J by 4 bases, with 10 bases between the two germline ends. The CDR3 runs 15 residues. From germline, CDR1 is LGHNA and CDR2 YNFKEQ. The CDR3 DNA is TGTGCCAGCAGCCAAGGACTCTTAGTTAATGAAAAACTGTTTTTT. This gives the protein CASSQGLLVNEKLFF.

The chain links TRBV11-2 to TRBJ2-7, with D possibly TRBD1 on 6 matching bases. CDR3 size: 15 residues. V lost 0 bases, J lost 0 bases, and 9 bases lay in between. The V gene's germline CDR1 is SGHAT and CDR2 FQNNGV. The DNA for the CDR3 is TGTGCCAGCAGCTTAGAGACGGGACACTCCTACGAGCAGTACTTC. It is translated as CASSLETGHSYEQYF.

The chain has TRBV19 and TRBJ2-6, with D unresolved. The V gene's germline CDR1 is LNHDA and CDR2 SQIVND (reference sequence). The CDR3 is 15 amino acids. Trimming took 2 bases from V and 0 from J, leaving 5 bases between them. The CDR3 region has the DNA TGTGCCAGTAGTATAAGTAGCTCTGGGGCCAACGTCCTGACTTTC. Its translation: CASSISSSGANVLTF.

V usage is TRBV2 and J usage is TRBJ1-4; the match to TRBD1 covers 8 bases. This CDR3 spans 14 amino acids. CDR1 and CDR2 (germline): SNHLY, FYNNEI. With 8 bases clipped from V and 4 bases from J, the junction kept 6 bases outside the gene matches. The CDR3 sequence is CASVRTGLNEKLFF. The CDR3 DNA sequence: TGTGCCAGCGTCCGGACAGGGCTTAATGAAAAACTGTTTTTT.